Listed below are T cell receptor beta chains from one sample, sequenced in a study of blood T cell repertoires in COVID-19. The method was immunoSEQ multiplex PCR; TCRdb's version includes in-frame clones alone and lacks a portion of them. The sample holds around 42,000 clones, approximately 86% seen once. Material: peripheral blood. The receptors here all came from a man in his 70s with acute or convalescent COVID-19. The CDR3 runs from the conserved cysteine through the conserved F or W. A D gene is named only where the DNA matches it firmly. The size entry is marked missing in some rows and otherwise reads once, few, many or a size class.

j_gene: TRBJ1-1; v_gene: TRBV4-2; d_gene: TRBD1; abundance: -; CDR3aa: CASSSRGGGWSFF; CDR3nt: TGTGCCAGCAGCTCCCGCGGAGGGGGCTGGTCTTTCTTT
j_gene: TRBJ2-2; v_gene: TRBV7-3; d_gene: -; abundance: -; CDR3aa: CASSLATPEAGELFF; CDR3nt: TGTGCCAGCAGCTTAGCGACCCCAGAGGCCGGGGAGCTGTTTTTT
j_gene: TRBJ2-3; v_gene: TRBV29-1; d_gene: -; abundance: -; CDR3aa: CSVEITDTQYF; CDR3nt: TGCAGCGTTGAAATAACAGATACGCAGTATTTT
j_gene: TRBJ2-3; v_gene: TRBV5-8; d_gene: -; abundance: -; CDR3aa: CASSLFPERGDTQYF; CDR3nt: TGTGCCAGCAGCTTGTTTCCTGAACGGGGAGATACGCAGTATTTT
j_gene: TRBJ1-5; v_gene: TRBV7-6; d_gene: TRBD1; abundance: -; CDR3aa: CASSPRPTWDRVGNQPQHF; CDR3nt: TGTGCCAGCAGCCCCCGCCCGACGTGGGACAGGGTTGGCAATCAGCCCCAGCATTTT
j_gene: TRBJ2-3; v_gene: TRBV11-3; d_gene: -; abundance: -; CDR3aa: CASSLGQWGTQYF; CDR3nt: TGTGCCAGCAGCTTAGGACAGTGGGGTACGCAGTATTTT
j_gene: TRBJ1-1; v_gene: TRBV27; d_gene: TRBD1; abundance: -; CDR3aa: CASSQDRDLLNTEAFF; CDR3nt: TGTGCCAGCAGTCAGGACAGGGACCTACTGAACACTGAAGCTTTCTTT
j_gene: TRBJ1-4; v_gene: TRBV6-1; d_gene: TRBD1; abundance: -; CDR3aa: CASSARQGSSATNEKLFF; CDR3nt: TGTGCCAGCAGTGCTAGACAGGGATCCAGTGCAACTAATGAAAAACTGTTTTTT
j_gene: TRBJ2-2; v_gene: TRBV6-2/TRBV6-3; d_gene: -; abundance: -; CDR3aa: CASSRGGWELFF; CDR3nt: TGTGCCAGCAGTCGCGGGGGCTGGGAGCTGTTTTTT
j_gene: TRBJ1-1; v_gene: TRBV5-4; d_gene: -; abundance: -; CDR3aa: CASSLPGHGNTEAFF; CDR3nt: TGTGCCAGCAGCTTGCCGGGACACGGGAACACTGAAGCTTTCTTT
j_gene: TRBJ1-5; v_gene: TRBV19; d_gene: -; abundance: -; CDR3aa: CASSAGPTGYSNQPQHF; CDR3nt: TGTGCCAGTAGTGCCGGACCCACAGGCTATAGCAATCAGCCCCAGCATTTT
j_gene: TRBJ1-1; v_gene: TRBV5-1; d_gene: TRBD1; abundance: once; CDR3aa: CASSRRTGPDTEAFF; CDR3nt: TGCGCCAGCAGCCGAAGGACAGGACCCGACACTGAAGCTTTCTTT
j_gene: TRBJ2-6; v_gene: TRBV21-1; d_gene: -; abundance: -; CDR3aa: CASSKVGHPRSGANVLTF; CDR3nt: TGTGCCAGCAGCAAAGTGGGACACCCTCGATCGGGGGCCAACGTCCTGACTTTC
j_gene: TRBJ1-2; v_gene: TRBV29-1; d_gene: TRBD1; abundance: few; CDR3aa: CSVEPQGEGYTF; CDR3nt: TGCAGCGTTGAGCCACAGGGGGAGGGCTACACCTTC
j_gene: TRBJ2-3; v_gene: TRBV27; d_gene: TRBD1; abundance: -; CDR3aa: CASNYRGSTDTQYF; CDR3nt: TGTGCCAGCAATTACAGGGGTAGCACAGATACGCAGTATTTT
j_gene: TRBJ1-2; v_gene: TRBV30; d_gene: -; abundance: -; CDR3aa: CAWSVPGLGYTF; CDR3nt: TGTGCCTGGAGTGTACCGGGGTTGGGCTACACCTTC
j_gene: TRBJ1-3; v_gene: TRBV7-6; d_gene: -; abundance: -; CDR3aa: CASSLDWRSSGNTIYF; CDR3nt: TGTGCCAGCAGCTTAGATTGGAGGTCTAGTGGAAACACCATATATTTT
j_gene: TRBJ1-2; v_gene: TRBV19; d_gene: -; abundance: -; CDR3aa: CASREDRGSYGYTF; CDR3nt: TGTGCCAGTCGCGAAGACCGGGGTAGCTATGGCTACACCTTC
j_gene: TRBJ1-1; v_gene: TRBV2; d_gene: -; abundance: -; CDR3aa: CASIGRGVVHTEAFF; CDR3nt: TGTGCCAGCATCGGCAGGGGAGTAGTGCACACTGAAGCTTTCTTT
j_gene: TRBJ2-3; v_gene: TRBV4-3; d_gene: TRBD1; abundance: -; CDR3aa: CASSPSWDRSTDTQYF; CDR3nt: TGCGCCAGCAGCCCCTCCTGGGACAGGAGCACAGATACGCAGTATTTT
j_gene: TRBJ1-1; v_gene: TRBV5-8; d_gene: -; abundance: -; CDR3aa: CASSPARGNTEAFF; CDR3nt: TGTGCCAGCAGCCCTGCTAGGGGGAACACTGAAGCTTTCTTT
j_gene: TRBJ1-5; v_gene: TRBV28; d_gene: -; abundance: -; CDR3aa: CASSSGNQPQHF; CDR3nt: TGTGCCAGCAGTTCAGGGAATCAGCCCCAGCATTTT
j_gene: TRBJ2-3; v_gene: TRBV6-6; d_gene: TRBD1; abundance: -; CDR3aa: CAIDRGDTDTQYF; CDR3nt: TGTGCCATCGACAGGGGGGACACAGATACGCAGTATTTT
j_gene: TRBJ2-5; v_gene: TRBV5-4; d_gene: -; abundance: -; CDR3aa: CASSLVGGGVAKETQYF; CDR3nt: TGTGCCAGCAGCTTGGTTGGTGGCGGGGTGGCGAAAGAGACCCAGTACTTC
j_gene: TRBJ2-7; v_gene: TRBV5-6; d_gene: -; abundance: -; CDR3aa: CASSHSYEQYF; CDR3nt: TGTGCCAGCAGCCACTCCTACGAGCAGTACTTC
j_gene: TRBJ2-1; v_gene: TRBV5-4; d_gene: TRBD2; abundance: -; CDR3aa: CASSFPGGRALEQFF; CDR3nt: TGTGCCAGCAGCTTCCCAGGCGGGAGGGCTCTTGAGCAGTTCTTC
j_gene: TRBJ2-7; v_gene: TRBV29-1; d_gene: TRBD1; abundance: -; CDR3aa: CSVGGTGGYEQYF; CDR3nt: TGCAGCGTTGGAGGGACAGGGGGCTACGAGCAGTACTTC
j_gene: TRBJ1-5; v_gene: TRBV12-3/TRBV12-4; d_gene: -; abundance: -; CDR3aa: CASSVGPSPQHF; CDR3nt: TGTGCCAGCAGTGTAGGGCCTTCACCCCAGCATTTT
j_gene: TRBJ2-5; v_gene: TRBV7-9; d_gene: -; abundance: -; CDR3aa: CASSEPPGETQYF; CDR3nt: TGTGCCAGCAGTGAACCCCCCGGGGAGACCCAGTACTTC
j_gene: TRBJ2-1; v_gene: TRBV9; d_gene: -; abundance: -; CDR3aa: CASSGAGTFSYNEQFF; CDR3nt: TGTGCCAGCAGCGGTGCCGGGACTTTCTCCTACAATGAGCAGTTCTTC
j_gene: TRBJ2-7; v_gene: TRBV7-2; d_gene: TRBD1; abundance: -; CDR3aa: CASSLVGTGAVREQYF; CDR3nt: TGTGCCAGCAGCTTAGTAGGGACAGGGGCAGTCCGCGAGCAGTACTTC
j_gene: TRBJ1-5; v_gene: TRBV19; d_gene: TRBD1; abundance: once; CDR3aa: CASSLNPGTGFPQPQHF; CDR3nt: TGTGCCAGTAGTCTTAACCCCGGGACAGGGTTTCCTCAGCCCCAGCATTTT
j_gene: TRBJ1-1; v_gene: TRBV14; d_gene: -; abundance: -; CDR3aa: CASSQNRYTEAFF; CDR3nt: TGTGCCAGCAGCCAAAATAGATACACTGAAGCTTTCTTT
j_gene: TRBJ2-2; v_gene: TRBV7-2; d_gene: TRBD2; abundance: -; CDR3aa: CASSSLWTSGGAPGELFF; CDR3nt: TGTGCCAGCAGCTCCCTGTGGACTAGCGGGGGGGCACCCGGGGAGCTGTTTTTT
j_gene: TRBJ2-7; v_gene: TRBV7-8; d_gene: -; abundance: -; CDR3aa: CASSQQYEQYF; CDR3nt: TGTGCCAGCAGCCAACAATACGAGCAGTACTTC
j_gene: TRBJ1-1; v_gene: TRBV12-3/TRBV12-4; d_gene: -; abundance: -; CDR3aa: CASSPGSNTEAFF; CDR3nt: TGTGCCAGCAGCCCGGGGTCCAACACTGAAGCTTTCTTT
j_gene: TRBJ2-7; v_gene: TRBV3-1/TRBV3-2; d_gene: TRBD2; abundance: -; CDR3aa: CASSPETSLEQYF; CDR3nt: TGTGCCAGCAGCCCTGAGACTAGCCTCGAGCAGTACTTC